Each of the 20 T cell receptor beta chains below was sequenced from the same sample in a study of OX40 agonist ivuxolimab in advanced cancers. Sequenced by immunoSEQ multiplex PCR; TCRdb stores in-frame clones only, minus some. The sample records tens of thousands of clones, 80% to 90% being singletons. The material was CD4+ or CD8+ T cells sorted from blood, obtained in a trial of the OX40 agonist ivuxolimab. These receptors were obtained from an adult with an advanced solid tumor such as melanoma, head and neck, liver or kidney cancer.

The gene calls are TRBV6-1 and TRBJ2-3; no firm D call. Trimming took 4 bases from V and 4 from J, leaving 21 bases between them. The CDR3 has 17 amino acids. Germline V gene lookup returns CDR1 MNHNS and CDR2 SASEGT. The CDR3 here is CASSVMTGSQTSDTQYF. CDR3 nucleotides: TGTGCCAGCAGTGTGATGACCGGGTCACAGACCTCAGATACGCAGTATTTT.

In its sample, this clone was seen a few times. V gene TRBV7-9 combines with J gene TRBJ2-1; 10 bases match TRBD2. V gave up 1 base and J gave up 10 bases; unmatched junction bases: 10. The CDR3 runs 16 residues. From germline, CDR1 is SEHNR and CDR2 FQNEAQ (reference sequence). CDR3 coding DNA: TGTGCCAGCAGCTTAGGTGTGAGCGGGGGGGCTCGGGAGCAGTTCTTC. As protein: CASSLGVSGGAREQFF.

The rearrangement joins TRBV5-5 to TRBJ2-2; weak D call: TRBD1 (6 bases). Germline CDR1 reads SGHKS; CDR2 reads YYEKEE (reference sequence). The CDR3 totals 16 residues. Trimming stripped 2 bases from V and 0 bases from J, with 11 bases between. The CDR3 region is CASSFRGNANTGELFF. As DNA, the CDR3 is TGTGCCAGCAGCTTCAGGGGAAACGCGAACACCGGGGAGCTGTTTTTT.

The CDR3 loop is CSSGNKETQYF. In DNA form, the CDR3 reads TGCAGTTCGGGCAACAAAGAGACCCAGTACTTC. The chain uses TRBV20-1 and TRBJ2-5; no definite D call. The V end was cut by 8 bases, the J end by 3 bases, with 10 bases between. From germline, CDR1 is DFQATT and CDR2 SNEGSKA (reference sequence). The CDR3 spans 11 residues.

The V call is TRBV4-1, the J call TRBJ2-4; weak D call: TRBD2 (7 bases). Trimming took 3 bases from V and 7 from J, leaving 22 bases between them. Germline values: CDR1 MGHRA, CDR2 YSYEKL. The CDR3 contains 17 residues. The CDR3 is CASSQSVGGTRGNIQYF. DNA of the CDR3: TGCGCCAGCAGCCAGTCGGTCGGGGGGACACGCGGGAACATTCAGTACTTC.

The chain recombines TRBV18 with TRBJ1-4; the match to TRBD1 covers 11 bases. With 3 bases clipped from V and 8 bases from J, the junction kept 5 bases outside the gene matches. Germline values: CDR1 KGHSH, CDR2 LQKENI. CDR3 length: 15 residues. The CDR3 here is CASSPDRGRREKLFF. The CDR3 region has the DNA TGTGCCAGCTCACCGGACAGGGGGCGCCGGGAAAAACTGTTTTTT.

CDR3: CASKLRIGRSTDTQYF. Here the CDR3 DNA reads TGTGCCAGCAAGTTACGTATAGGACGATCCACAGATACGCAGTATTTT. This rearrangement joins TRBV7-8 to TRBJ2-3; no reliable D call. CDR3 size: 16 residues. Trimming pared 7 bases from V and 2 bases from J, leaving 19 bases between. Germline-derived CDR1 and CDR2 are SGHVS and FQNEAQ.

DNA for the CDR3: TGTGCCAGCAGCTTAACGGGCGGTAGTCAGCCCCAGCATTTT. This codes for CASSLTGGSQPQHF. The chain joins TRBV7-3 to TRBJ1-5; D is unclear. Germline CDR1 reads SGHTA; CDR2 reads FQGTGA. Trimming pared 0 bases from V and 6 bases from J, leaving 9 bases between. The CDR3 runs to 14 residues. Combining the CDR3 with reference TRBV7-3 and TRBJ1-5 gives the whole variable domain GAGVSQTPSNKVTEKGKYVELRCDPISGHTALYWYRQSLGQGPEFLIYFQGTGAADDSGLPNDRFFAVRPEGSVSTLKIQRTERGDSAVYLCASSLTGGSQPQHFGDGTRLSIL.

This chain joins TRBV5-1 and TRBJ2-3; 7 bases match TRBD2. Germline values: CDR1 SGHRS, CDR2 YFSETQ. This CDR3 region has 16 residues. Trimming removed 0 bases from V and 2 bases from J; junction bases left unmatched: 6. The CDR3 is CASSLASGGNTDTQYF. CDR3 DNA: TGCGCCAGCAGCTTGGCGTCCGGGGGGAACACAGATACGCAGTATTTT. Using reference TRBV5-1 and TRBJ2-3 for the parts outside the CDR3, the full variable domain is KAGVTQTPRYLIKTRGQQVTLSCSPISGHRSVSWYQQTPGQGLQFLFEYFSETQRNKGNFPGRFSGRQFSNSRSEMNVSTLELGDSALYLCASSLASGGNTDTQYFGPGTRLTVL.

The chain couples TRBV6-5 to TRBJ1-1, with a possible D match to TRBD1 (6 bases). V was pared by 6 bases and J by 11 bases, with 19 bases between. The CDR3 sequence is 13 residues long. CDR1 and CDR2 from the germline V gene are MNHEY and SVGAGI. The CDR3 region is CASSLNRDKFAFF. The CDR3 DNA is TGTGCCAGCAGCCTAAACCGGGACAAGTTTGCTTTCTTT.

The rearrangement uses TRBV25-1 and TRBJ2-5; 8 bases are shared with TRBD2. The CDR3 runs 15 residues. Trimming took 0 bases from V and 5 from J; bases not matched to a gene: 5. Germline V lookup: CDR1 MGHDK, CDR2 SYGVNS. The CDR3 region is CASSEYLGGGETQYF. As DNA, the CDR3 is TGTGCCAGCAGTGAATATTTGGGCGGGGGGGAGACCCAGTACTTC.

The gene calls are TRBV7-2 and TRBJ2-1; 9 bases agree with TRBD2. Germline lookup yields CDR1 SGHTA and CDR2 FQGNSA. CDR3 length equals 15 residues. The V segment lost 2 bases and the J segment 6 bases; nucleotides outside the gene matches: 5. Here the CDR3 reads CASSLWGLASNEQFF. The CDR3 coding sequence is TGTGCCAGCAGCTTATGGGGACTAGCTTCCAATGAGCAGTTCTTC.

The chain has TRBV5-1 and TRBJ1-4, with D uncertain. Germline-derived CDR1 and CDR2 are SGHRS and YFSETQ. The CDR3 covers 14 residues. Trimming removed 0 bases from V and 3 bases from J, with 6 bases in between. The CDR3 nucleotides are TGCGCCAGCAGCTTGGGGTCGGCTAATGAAAAACTGTTTTTT. This sequence encodes CASSLGSANEKLFF.

The CDR3 reads CASSLGTYSYNEQFF. The CDR3 coding sequence is TGTGCCAGCAGCTTGGGGACTTACTCCTACAATGAGCAGTTCTTC. V and J are TRBV7-9 and TRBJ2-1, with a weak D call TRBD2 (6 bases). Trimming stripped 3 bases from V and 0 bases from J, with 9 bases between. CDR1 is SEHNR and CDR2 is FQNEAQ in the germline V gene (reference sequence). The CDR3 covers 15 residues.

This clone was detected once. The chain combines TRBV6-5 with TRBJ2-7; D is perhaps TRBD2 (7 bases). Germline V gene lookup returns CDR1 MNHEY and CDR2 SVGAGI. The CDR3 loop spans 11 amino acids. V dropped 8 bases and J dropped 5 bases, with 10 bases sitting between them. In DNA, the CDR3 is TGTGCCAGCCACGGGGGGCACGAGCAGTACTTC. It translates to CASHGGHEQYF.

The genes are TRBV19 and TRBJ1-2, with 9 bases that match TRBD1. The CDR3 is 16 amino acids. V lost 5 bases to trimming and J lost 5 bases; unmatched junction nucleotides: 12. Germline CDR1 LNHDA, CDR2 SQIVND (reference sequence). The CDR3 DNA reads TGTGCCAGTAGTGTGGGACAGGGCCGTCGAGAATATGGCTACACCTTC. The encoded protein is CASSVGQGRREYGYTF.

The rearrangement joins TRBV11-2 to TRBJ1-2; a weak D match, TRBD1 (6 bases). V was shortened by 5 bases and J by 4 bases, with 11 bases between the two germline ends. The CDR3 has 13 residues. The V gene's germline CDR1 is SGHAT and CDR2 FQNNGV. The CDR3 nucleotides are TGTGCCAGCAGCCCCGAAGGGGGCTATGGCTACACCTTC. Translation: CASSPEGGYGYTF.

The gene calls are TRBV12-5 and TRBJ1-5, with 8 bases aligning to TRBD1. Germline trimming cut 6 bases from V and 3 bases from J; bases unmatched to any gene: 4. The CDR3 sequence is 14 residues long. The germline CDR1 and CDR2 sequences are LGHNT and FRNRAP. Written as DNA, the CDR3 is TGTGCTAGTGGCCCAGGGGGCGCCAATCAGCCCCAGCATTTT. It specifies CASGPGGANQPQHF.

The gene calls are TRBV5-6 and TRBJ2-5; 9 bases line up with TRBD1. CDR1 SGHDT and CDR2 YYEEEE come from the germline V gene. The junction had 4 bases not matched to a gene; V was cut back by 0 bases and J by 4 bases. This CDR3 has 15 residues. CDR3 residues: CASSLVTDRGETQYF. The CDR3 coding sequence is TGTGCCAGCAGCTTGGTAACGGACAGGGGAGAGACCCAGTACTTC.

This clone occurred a few times. The chain has TRBV11-2 and TRBJ2-7; TRBD1 might be the D (5 bases). Looked up from germline, CDR1 is SGHAT and CDR2 is FQNNGV. The CDR3 loop spans 14 amino acids. The V end was cut by 2 bases, the J end by 6 bases, with 14 bases between. CDR3: CASSLIQAASEQYF. CDR3 DNA: TGTGCCAGCAGCTTAATACAGGCGGCCTCCGAGCAGTACTTC.